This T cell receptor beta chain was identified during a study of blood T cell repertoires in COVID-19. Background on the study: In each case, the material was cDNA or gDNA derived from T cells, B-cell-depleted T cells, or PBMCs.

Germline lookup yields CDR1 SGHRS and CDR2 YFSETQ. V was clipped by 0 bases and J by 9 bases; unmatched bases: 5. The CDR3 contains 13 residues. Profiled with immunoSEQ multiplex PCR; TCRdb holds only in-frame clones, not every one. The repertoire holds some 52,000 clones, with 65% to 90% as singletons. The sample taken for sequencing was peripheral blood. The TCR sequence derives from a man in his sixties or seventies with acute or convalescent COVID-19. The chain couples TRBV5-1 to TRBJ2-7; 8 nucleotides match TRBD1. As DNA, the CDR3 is TGCGCCAGCAGCTTGGAGGGGACAGGCGGGCAGTACGTC. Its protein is CASSLEGTGGQYV.